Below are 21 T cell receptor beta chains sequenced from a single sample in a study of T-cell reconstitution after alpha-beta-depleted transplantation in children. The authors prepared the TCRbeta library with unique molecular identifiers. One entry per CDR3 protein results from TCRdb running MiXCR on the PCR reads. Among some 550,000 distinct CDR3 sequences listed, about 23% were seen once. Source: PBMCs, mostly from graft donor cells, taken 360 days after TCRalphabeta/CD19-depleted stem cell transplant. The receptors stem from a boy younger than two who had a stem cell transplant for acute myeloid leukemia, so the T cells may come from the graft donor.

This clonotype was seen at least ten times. CDR3 region: CASSGGGAQETQYF. CDR3 in DNA: TGTGCCAGCAGCGGCGGGGGGGCTCAAGAGACCCAGTACTTC. The genes are TRBV9 and TRBJ2-5; TRBD2 aligns across 9 bases. The CDR3 is made up of 14 amino acids. V was clipped by 3 bases and J by 2 bases; unmatched bases: 2. From germline, CDR1 is SGDLS and CDR2 YYNGEE.

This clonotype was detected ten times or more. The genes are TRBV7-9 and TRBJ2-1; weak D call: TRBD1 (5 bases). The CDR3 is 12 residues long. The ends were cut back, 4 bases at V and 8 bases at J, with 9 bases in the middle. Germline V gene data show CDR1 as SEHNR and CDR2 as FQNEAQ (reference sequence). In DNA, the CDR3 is TGTGCCAGCAGCTCAGGGTGGGATGAGCAGTTCTTC. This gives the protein CASSSGWDEQFF.

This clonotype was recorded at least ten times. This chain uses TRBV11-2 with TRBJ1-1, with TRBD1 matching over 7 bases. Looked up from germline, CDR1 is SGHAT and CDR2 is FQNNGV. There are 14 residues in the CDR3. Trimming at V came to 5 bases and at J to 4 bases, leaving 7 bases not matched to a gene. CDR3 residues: CASSQQGVGTEAFF. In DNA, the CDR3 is TGTGCCAGCAGCCAGCAGGGGGTCGGCACTGAAGCTTTCTTT.

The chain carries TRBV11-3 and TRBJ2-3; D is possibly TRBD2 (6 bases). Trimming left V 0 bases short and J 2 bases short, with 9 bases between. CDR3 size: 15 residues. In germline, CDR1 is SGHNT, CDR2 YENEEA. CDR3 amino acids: CASSLEAGTTDTQYF. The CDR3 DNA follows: TGTGCCAGCAGCTTAGAGGCGGGGACCACAGATACGCAGTATTTT.

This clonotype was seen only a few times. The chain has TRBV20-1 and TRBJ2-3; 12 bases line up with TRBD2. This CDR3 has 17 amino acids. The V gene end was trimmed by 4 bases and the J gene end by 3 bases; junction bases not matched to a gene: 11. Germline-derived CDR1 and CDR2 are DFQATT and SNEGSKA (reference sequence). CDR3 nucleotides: TGCAGTGCTAACCTACTGAGACTAGCGGGGGTAACAGATACGCAGTATTTT. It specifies CSANLLRLAGVTDTQYF.

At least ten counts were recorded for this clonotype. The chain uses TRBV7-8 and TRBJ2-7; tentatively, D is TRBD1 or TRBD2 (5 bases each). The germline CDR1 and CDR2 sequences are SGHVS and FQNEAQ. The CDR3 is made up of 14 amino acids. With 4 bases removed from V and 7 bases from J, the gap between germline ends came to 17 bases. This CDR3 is CASSSPGKGREQYF. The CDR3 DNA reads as TGTGCCAGCAGCTCTCCAGGCAAGGGACGGGAGCAGTACTTC.

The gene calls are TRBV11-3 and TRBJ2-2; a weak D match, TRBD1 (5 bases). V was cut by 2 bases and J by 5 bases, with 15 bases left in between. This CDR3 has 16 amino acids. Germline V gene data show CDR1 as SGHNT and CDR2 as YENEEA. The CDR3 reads CASSLYIGAETGELFF. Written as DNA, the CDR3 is TGTGCCAGCAGCTTATATATTGGGGCAGAGACCGGGGAGCTGTTTTTT.

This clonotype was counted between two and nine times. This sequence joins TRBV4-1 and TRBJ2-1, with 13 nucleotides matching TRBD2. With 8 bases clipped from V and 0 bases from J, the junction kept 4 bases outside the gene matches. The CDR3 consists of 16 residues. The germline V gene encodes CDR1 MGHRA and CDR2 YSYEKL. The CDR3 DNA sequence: TGCGCCAGCTCCGGGACTAGCGGGGCCTCCTACAATGAGCAGTTCTTC. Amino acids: CASSGTSGASYNEQFF.

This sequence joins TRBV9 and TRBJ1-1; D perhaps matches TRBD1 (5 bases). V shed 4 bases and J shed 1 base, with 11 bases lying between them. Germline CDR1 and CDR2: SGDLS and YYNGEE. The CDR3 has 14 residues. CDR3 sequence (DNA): TGTGCCAGCAGCACGGGGGATTCGAACACTGAAGCTTTCTTT. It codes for CASSTGDSNTEAFF.

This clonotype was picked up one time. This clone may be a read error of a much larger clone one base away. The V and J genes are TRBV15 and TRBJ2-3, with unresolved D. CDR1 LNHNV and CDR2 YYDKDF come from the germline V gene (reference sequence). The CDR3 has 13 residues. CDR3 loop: CASSIPSTDTQYF. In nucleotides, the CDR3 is TGTGCCTCCAGCATCCCAAGCACAGATACGCAGTATTTT.

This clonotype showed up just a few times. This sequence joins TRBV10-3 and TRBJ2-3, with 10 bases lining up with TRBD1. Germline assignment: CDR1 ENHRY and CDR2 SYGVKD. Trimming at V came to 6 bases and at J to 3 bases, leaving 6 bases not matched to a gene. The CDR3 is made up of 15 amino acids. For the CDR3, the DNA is TGTGCCATCAGGGGGGACAGGGGCAAAACAGATACGCAGTATTTT. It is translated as CAIRGDRGKTDTQYF.

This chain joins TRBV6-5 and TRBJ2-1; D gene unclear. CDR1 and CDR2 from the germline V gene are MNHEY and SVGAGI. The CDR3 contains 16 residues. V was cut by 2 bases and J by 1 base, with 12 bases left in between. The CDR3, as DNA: TGTGCCAGCAGTTACAACAGCCCGGTGTCCTACAATGAGCAGTTCTTC. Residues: CASSYNSPVSYNEQFF.

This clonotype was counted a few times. The CDR3 is CSVDREFPYGYTF. In DNA form, the CDR3 reads TGCAGCGTTGATAGGGAATTTCCCTATGGCTACACCTTC. V and J are TRBV29-1 and TRBJ1-2; D ambiguous. Trimming took off 3 bases at V and 4 bases at J, with 12 bases between the two ends. CDR1 and CDR2 from the germline V gene are SQVTM and ANQGSEA. This CDR3 contains 13 residues. The full variable domain, its missing parts supplied by reference TRBV29-1 and TRBJ1-2, is SAVISQKPSRDICQRGTSLTIQCQVDSQVTMMFWYRQQPGQSLTLIATANQGSEATYESGFVIDKFPISRPNLTFSTLTVSNMSPEDSSIYLCSVDREFPYGYTFGSGTRLTVV.

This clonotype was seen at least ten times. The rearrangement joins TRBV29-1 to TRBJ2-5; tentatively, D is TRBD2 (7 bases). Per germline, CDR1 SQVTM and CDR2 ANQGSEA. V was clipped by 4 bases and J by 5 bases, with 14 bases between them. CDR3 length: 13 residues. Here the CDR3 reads CSVVGRGRETQYF. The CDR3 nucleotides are TGCAGCGTTGTAGGGCGGGGGCGGGAGACCCAGTACTTC.

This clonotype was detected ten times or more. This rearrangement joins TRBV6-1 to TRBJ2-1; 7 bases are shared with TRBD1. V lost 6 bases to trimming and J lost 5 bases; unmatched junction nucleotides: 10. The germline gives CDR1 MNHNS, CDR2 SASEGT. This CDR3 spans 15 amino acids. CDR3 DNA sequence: TGTGCCAGCAGAAACCCGACAGGGTATCACAATGAGCAGTTCTTC. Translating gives CASRNPTGYHNEQFF.

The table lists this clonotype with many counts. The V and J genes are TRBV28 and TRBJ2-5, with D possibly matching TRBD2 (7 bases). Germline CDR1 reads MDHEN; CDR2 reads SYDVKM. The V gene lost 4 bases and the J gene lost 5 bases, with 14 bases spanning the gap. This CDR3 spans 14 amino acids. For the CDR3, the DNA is TGTGCCAGCAGTTCCCTCGGGGGGCTGGAGACCCAGTACTTC. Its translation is CASSSLGGLETQYF.

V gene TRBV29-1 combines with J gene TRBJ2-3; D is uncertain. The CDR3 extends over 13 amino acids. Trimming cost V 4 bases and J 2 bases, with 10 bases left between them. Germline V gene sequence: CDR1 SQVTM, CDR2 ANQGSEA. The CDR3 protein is CSVVGRYTDTQYF. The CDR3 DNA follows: TGCAGCGTTGTCGGCAGATACACAGATACGCAGTATTTT.

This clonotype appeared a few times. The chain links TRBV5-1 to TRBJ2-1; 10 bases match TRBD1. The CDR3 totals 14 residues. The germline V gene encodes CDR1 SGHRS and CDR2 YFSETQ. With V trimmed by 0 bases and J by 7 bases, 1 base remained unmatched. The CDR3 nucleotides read TGCGCCAGCAGCTTGGGGGACAGGGGTAATGAGCAGTTCTTC. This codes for CASSLGDRGNEQFF.

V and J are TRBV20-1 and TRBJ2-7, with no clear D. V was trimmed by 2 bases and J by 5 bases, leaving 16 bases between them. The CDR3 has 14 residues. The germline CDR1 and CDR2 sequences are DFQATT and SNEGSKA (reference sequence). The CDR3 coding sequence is TGCAGTGCTAGACCCCCTCAACTGAGTAACGAGCAGTACTTC. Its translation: CSARPPQLSNEQYF.

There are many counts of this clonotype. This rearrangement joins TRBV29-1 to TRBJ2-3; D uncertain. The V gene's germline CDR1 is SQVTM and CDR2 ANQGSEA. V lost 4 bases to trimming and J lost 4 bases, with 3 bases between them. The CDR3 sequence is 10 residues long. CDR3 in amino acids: CSVVPDTQYF. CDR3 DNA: TGCAGCGTTGTACCAGATACGCAGTATTTT.

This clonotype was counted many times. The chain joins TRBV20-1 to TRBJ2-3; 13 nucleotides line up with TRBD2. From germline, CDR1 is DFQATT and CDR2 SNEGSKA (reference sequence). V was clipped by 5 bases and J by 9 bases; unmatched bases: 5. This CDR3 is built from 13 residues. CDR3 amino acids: CSAYGLAGDTQYF. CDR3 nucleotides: TGCAGTGCTTATGGACTAGCGGGGGACACGCAGTATTTT.